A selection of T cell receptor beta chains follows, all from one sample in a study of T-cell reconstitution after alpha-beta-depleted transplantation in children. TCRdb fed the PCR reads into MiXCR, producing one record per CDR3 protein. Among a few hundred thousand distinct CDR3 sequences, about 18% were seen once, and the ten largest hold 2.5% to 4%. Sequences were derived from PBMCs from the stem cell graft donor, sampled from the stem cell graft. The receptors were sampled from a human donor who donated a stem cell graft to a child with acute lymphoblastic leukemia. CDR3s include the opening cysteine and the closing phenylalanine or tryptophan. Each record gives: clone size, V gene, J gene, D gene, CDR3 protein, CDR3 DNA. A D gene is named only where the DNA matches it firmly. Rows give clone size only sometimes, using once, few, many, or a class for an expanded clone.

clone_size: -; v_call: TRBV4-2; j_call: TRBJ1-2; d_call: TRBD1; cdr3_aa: CASSQGTGASYGYTF; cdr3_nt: TGTGCCAGCAGCCAAGGGACAGGGGCAAGCTATGGCTACACCTTC
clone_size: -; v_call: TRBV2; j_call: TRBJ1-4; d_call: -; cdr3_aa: CASSGGAQETNEKLFF; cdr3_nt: TGTGCCAGCAGTGGAGGGGCACAGGAAACTAATGAAAAACTGTTTTTT
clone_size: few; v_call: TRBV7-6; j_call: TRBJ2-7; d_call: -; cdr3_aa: CASSLGQGNEQYF; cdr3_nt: TGTGCCAGCAGCTTGGGGCAGGGTAACGAGCAGTACTTC
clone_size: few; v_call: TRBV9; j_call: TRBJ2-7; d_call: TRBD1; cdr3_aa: CASSVNPGTGSEQYF; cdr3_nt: TGTGCCAGCAGCGTTAATCCCGGGACAGGGTCCGAGCAGTACTTC
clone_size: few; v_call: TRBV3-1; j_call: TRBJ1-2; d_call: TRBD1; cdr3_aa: CASSQDWGQGGYTF; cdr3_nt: TGTGCCAGCAGCCAAGATTGGGGACAGGGTGGCTACACCTTC
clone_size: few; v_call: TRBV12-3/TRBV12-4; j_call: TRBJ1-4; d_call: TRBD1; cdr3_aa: CASSRVTGPNEKLFF; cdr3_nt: TGTGCCAGCAGTCGGGTGACAGGGCCTAATGAAAAACTGTTTTTT
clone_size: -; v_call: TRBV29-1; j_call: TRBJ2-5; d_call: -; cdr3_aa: CSVERTQRETQYF; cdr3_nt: TGCAGCGTTGAAAGGACTCAGCGGGAGACCCAGTACTTC
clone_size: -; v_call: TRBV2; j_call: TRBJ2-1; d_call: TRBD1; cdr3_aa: CASTIDDRGSTYNEQFF; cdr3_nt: TGTGCCAGCACCATAGATGACAGGGGGTCGACCTACAATGAGCAGTTCTTC
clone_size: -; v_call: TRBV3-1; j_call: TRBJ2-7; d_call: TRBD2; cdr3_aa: CASSQDPAGGPYEQYF; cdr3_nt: TGTGCCAGCAGCCAAGATCCAGCGGGAGGACCCTACGAGCAGTACTTC
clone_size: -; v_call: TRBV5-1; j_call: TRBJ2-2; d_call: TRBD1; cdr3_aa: CASSHGTGNTGELFF; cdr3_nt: TGCGCCAGCAGCCATGGGACAGGGAACACCGGGGAGCTGTTTTTT
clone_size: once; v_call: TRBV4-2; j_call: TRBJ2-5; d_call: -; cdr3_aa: CASSPSWDGRYQETQYF; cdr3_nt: TGTGCCAGCAGCCCCTCCTGGGACGGCCGGTACCAAGAGACCCAGTACTTC
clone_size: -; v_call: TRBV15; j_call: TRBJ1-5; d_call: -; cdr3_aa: CATSRDGARGNQPQHF; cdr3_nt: TGTGCCACCAGCAGAGATGGGGCCCGGGGCAATCAGCCCCAGCATTTT
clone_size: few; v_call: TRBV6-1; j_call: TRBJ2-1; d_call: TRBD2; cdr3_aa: CASSPAMGGLNEQFF; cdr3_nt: TGTGCCAGCAGCCCGGCGATGGGAGGGTTGAATGAGCAGTTCTTC
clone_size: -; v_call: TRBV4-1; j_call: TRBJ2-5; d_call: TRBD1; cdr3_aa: CASSHHRDSIQETQYF; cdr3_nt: TGCGCCAGCAGCCATCACCGGGACAGTATCCAAGAGACCCAGTACTTC
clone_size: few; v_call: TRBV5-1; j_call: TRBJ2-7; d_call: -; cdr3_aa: CASLPDSSLSAEQYF; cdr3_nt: TGCGCCAGTCTACCGGACAGTTCTTTAAGCGCGGAGCAGTACTTC
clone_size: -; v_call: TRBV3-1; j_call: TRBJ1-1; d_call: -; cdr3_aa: CASSQVRGFGTEAFF; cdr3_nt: TGTGCCAGCAGCCAAGTTCGGGGGTTCGGCACTGAAGCTTTCTTT
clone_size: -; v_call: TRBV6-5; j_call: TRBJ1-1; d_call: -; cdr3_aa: CASSLERTNTEAFF; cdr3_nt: TGTGCCAGCAGTTTGGAAAGGACGAACACTGAAGCTTTCTTT
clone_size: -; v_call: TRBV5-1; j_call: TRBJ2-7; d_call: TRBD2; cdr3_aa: CASRATSGAYEQYF; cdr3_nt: TGCGCCAGCAGAGCGACTAGCGGCGCCTACGAGCAGTACTTC
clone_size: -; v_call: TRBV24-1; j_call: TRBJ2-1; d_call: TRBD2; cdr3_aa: CATSDPATSVKQFF; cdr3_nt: TGTGCCACCAGTGATCCCGCGACTAGCGTCAAGCAGTTCTTC
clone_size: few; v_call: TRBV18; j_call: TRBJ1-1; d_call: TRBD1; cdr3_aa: CASSPPNRGTEAFF; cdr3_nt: TGTGCCAGCTCACCACCGAACAGGGGTACTGAAGCTTTCTTT
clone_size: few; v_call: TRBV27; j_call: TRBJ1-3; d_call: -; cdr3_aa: CASSFGGGNTIYF; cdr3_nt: TGTGCCAGCAGTTTTGGAGGGGGGAACACCATATATTTT
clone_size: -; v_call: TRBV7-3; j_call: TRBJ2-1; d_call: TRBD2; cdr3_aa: CASSLGLAGVKNEQFF; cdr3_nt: TGTGCCAGCAGCCTGGGACTAGCGGGAGTAAAAAATGAGCAGTTCTTC
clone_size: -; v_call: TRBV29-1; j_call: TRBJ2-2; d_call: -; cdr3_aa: CSVAKGPNTGELFF; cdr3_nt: TGCAGCGTAGCGAAGGGGCCGAACACCGGGGAGCTGTTTTTT
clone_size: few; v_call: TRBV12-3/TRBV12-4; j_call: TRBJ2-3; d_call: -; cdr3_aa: CASSHILRGWTDTQYF; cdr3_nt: TGTGCCAGCAGCCACATCCTACGGGGGTGGACAGATACGCAGTATTTT
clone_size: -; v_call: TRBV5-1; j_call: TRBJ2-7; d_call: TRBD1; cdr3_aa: CASSTGQETYEQYF; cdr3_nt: TGCGCCAGCAGCACGGGACAGGAGACCTACGAGCAGTACTTC
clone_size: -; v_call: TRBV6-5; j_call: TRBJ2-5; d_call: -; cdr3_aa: CASSSRDKLFYSDGETQYF; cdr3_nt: TGTGCCAGCAGTTCCCGGGACAAACTTTTTTACTCGGATGGAGAGACCCAGTACTTC
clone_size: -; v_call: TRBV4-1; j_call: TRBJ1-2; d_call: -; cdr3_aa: CASSQENSPYGYTF; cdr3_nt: TGCGCCAGCAGCCAAGAAAACTCCCCCTATGGCTACACCTTC
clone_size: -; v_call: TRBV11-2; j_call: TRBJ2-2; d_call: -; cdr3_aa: CASSYPVERGTGELFF; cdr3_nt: TGTGCCAGCAGCTACCCCGTCGAGCGTGGCACCGGGGAGCTGTTTTTT
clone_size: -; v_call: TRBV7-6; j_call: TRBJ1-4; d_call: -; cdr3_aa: CASSSLGADEKLFF; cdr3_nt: TGTGCCAGCAGCTCCCTCGGGGCAGACGAAAAACTGTTTTTT
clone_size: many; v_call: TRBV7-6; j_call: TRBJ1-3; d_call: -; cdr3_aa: CASSLGAPGNTIYF; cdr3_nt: TGTGCCAGCAGCTTAGGTGCCCCTGGAAACACCATATATTTT
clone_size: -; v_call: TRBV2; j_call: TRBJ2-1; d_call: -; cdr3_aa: CASTPGMREQFF; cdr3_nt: TGTGCCAGCACCCCCGGGATGAGGGAGCAGTTCTTC
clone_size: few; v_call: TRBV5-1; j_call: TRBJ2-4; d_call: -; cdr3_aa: CASSPGVAKNIQYF; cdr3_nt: TGCGCCAGCAGCCCAGGGGTGGCCAAAAACATTCAGTACTTC
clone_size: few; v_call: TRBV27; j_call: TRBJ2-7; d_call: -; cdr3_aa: CASWPVEGLEQYF; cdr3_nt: TGTGCCAGCTGGCCGGTTGAGGGGCTCGAGCAGTACTTC
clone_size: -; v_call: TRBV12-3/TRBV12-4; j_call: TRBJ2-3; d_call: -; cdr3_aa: CASGFSGDTQYF; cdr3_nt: TGTGCCAGCGGCTTCTCAGGGGATACGCAGTATTTT
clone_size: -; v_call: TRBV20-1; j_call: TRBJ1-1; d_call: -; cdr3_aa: CSASALVNTEAFF; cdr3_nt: TGCAGTGCTAGCGCCCTAGTGAACACTGAAGCTTTCTTT
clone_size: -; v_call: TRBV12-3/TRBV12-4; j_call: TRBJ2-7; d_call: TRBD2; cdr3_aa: CASSPPSSGSYGEQYF; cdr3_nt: TGTGCCAGCAGTCCCCCCTCCAGCGGGAGTTACGGCGAGCAGTACTTC
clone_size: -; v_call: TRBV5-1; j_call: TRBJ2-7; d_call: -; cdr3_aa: CASSLGFGTLYEQYF; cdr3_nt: TGCGCCAGCAGCTTGGGATTCGGGACTCTCTACGAGCAGTACTTC
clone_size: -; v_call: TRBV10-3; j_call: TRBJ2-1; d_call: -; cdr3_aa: CAISASDGSKQFF; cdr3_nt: TGTGCCATCAGTGCGTCGGATGGGTCCAAGCAGTTCTTC
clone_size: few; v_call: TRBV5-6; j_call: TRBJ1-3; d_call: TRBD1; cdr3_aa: CASSPRGQGVYHSGNTIYF; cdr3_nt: TGTGCCAGCAGCCCCAGAGGGCAGGGGGTTTATCACTCTGGAAACACCATATATTTT
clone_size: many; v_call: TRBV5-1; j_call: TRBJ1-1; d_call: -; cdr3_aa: CASSLDRDTEAFF; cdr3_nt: TGCGCCAGCAGCTTGGACAGGGACACTGAAGCTTTCTTT
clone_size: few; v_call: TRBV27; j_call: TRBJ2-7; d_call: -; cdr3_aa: CASSLFSSSYEQYF; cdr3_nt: TGTGCCAGCAGTTTATTTTCTAGCTCCTACGAGCAGTACTTC
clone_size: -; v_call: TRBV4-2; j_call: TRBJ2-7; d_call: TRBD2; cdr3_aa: CASSQGTSADEQYF; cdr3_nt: TGTGCCAGCAGCCAAGGAACTAGCGCGGACGAGCAGTACTTC
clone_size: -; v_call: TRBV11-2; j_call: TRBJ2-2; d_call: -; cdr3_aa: CATSLNLGLRNTGELFF; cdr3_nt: TGTGCCACCAGCTTAAATTTAGGCCTCCGGAACACCGGGGAGCTGTTTTTT
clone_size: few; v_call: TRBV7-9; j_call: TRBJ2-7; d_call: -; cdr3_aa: CASSLAPPASVTYEQYF; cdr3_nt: TGTGCCAGCAGCTTAGCGCCCCCGGCTAGCGTCACCTACGAGCAGTACTTC
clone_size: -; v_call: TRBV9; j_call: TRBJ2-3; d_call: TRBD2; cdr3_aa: CASSPPGASGSLDTQYF; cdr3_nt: TGTGCCAGCAGCCCCCCCGGGGCTAGCGGGAGTCTGGATACGCAGTATTTT
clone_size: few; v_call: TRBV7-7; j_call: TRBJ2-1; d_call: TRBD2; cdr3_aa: CASSPMGLAGAAGNEQFF; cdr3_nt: TGTGCCAGCAGCCCCATGGGACTAGCGGGAGCCGCCGGAAATGAGCAGTTCTTC
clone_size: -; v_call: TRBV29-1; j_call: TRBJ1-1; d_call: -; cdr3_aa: CSVEVIVTGITEAFF; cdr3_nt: TGCAGCGTTGAAGTCATCGTAACCGGGATCACTGAAGCTTTCTTT
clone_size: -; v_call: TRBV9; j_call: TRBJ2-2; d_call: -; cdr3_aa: CASSSLGGRDTGELFF; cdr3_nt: TGTGCCAGCAGCTCCCTCGGGGGTCGGGACACCGGGGAGCTGTTTTTT